Shown below are 4 T cell receptor beta chains from a single sample sequenced in a study of CD8 T cells in ankylosing spondylitis. The study's findings and limits: A motif of several highly homologous TCR beta variants was seen as apparently characteristic of ankylosing spondylitis blood.

Their recognized antigens are unknown. One entry per CDR3 protein, called by TCRdb with MiXCR from the 5' RACE reads. The sample yields about 500,000 distinct CDR3 sequences, 5.3% seen once. Sequencing was carried out using blood, either unsorted or a sorted T cell fraction (not recorded which). Receptor source: a male donor with ankylosing spondylitis.

This clonotype has a handful of counts. The chain is built from TRBV5-1 and TRBJ2-6; no reliable D call. V lost 0 bases, J lost 6 bases, and 13 bases lay in between. This CDR3 is built from 16 residues. Germline assignment: CDR1 SGHRS and CDR2 YFSETQ. CDR3 residues: CASSLAQVRMANVLTF. CDR3 bases: TGCGCCAGCAGCTTGGCCCAGGTGCGAATGGCCAACGTCCTGACTTTC.

This clonotype was counted only a few times. This sequence joins TRBV3-1 and TRBJ1-6, with 8 positions matching TRBD1. Germline V gene sequence: CDR1 LGHDT, CDR2 YNNKEL (reference sequence). V lost 4 bases and J lost 9; bases outside the gene matches: 5. The CDR3 loop spans 14 amino acids. This chain's CDR3 is CASSRGTGGSPLHF. The CDR3 DNA reads TGTGCCAGCAGCCGTGGGACAGGCGGTTCACCCCTCCACTTT.

The chain couples TRBV12-3 or TRBV12-4 to TRBJ2-6; tentatively, D is TRBD1 (6 bases). V was shortened by 9 bases and J by 7 bases, with 10 bases between the two germline ends. This CDR3 region has 12 residues. The CDR3 reads CASTGNANVLTF. CDR3 DNA sequence: TGTGCCAGTACAGGGAACGCCAACGTCCTGACTTTC.

This clonotype was counted many times. The chain recombines TRBV2 with TRBJ2-5, with a tentative D call TRBD1 (6 bases). Trimming pared 3 bases from V and 5 bases from J, leaving 13 bases between. CDR3 length: 14 amino acids. Germline V lookup: CDR1 SNHLY, CDR2 FYNNEI. CDR3 in amino acids: CASSEGAPRETQYF. CDR3 nucleotide sequence: TGTGCCAGCAGTGAGGGGGCCCCCAGGGAGACCCAGTACTTC.